The TCR beta chain under discussion was sequenced for a study of CD8+ T cells in alopecia areata. The V gene's germline CDR1 is MNHEY and CDR2 SMNVEV (reference sequence). V shed 2 bases and J 3 bases; nucleotides not matched to a gene: 0. This CDR3 has 15 amino acids. Extracted RNA was reverse transcribed into cDNA, the sequencing template. This table comes from immunoSEQ multiplex PCR, and its TCRdb copy is limited to in-frame clones, with some not included. The sample consists of about 200,000 clones, about 56% of them appearing once. The chain has TRBV27 and TRBJ2-1; 11 nucleotides align to TRBD1. This TCR was recovered from a human donor in good health. The sequencing sample was made of CD8+ T cells sorted from blood. CDR3 protein: CASSLGTGGYNEQFF. The CDR3 DNA is TGTGCCAGCAGTTTAGGGACAGGGGGCTACAATGAGCAGTTCTTC.